This T cell receptor beta chain was obtained from a study of shared clonotypes between healthy human individuals. The data were produced by immunoSEQ multiplex PCR, yet TCRdb's version contains in-frame clones alone and is incomplete. The sample holds nearly 2 million clones, about 95% seen once. The CDR3 sequence is 15 residues long. CDR1 and CDR2 (germline): SGHDT, YYEEEE. V trimming: 1 base; J trimming: 3 bases; junction bases outside the gene matches: 2. Naivety among CD8 cells was defined by CD45RO negativity and positive CCR7 selection, thereby excluding terminally differentiated effector memory CD45RA+ cells. Overall study findings and caveats: The study found lower generation probabilities in non-shared clonotypes than in those shared by all four donors. Few donors limited the genetic and exposure-history diversity represented.

Points on this clone: What it recognizes is unknown.

Sequencing was carried out using naive CD8+ T cells sorted from blood. This TCR came from a man aged 18-30 years in good health. The chain recombines TRBV5-6 with TRBJ2-1; 9 bases map to TRBD2. CDR3 DNA sequence: TGTGCCAGCAGCTTGCTAGCGGGGAACTACAATGAGCAGTTCTTC. Translating it yields CASSLLAGNYNEQFF.